This T cell receptor beta chain stems from a study of Ad26.COV2.S vaccination and SARS-CoV-2 variants. The protocol was immunoSEQ multiplex PCR, while the TCRdb copy is restricted to in-frame clones and leaves out a portion. The sample lists about 470,000 clones, roughly 91% occurring once. The sample's treatment: over 15 received Ad26.COV2.S at low or high dose, single or two shots; about 5 received placebo; per-sample allocation not given. Collection of the samples took place on day 63 after the first injection of vaccine or placebo. Trimming removed 6 bases at V and 6 bases at J, with 8 bases between. Germline values: CDR1 MNHEY, CDR2 SVGAGI. The CDR3 totals 11 residues.

The receptor was isolated from a person aged 18 to 65 who received the Ad26.COV2.S COVID-19 vaccine or a placebo. The input for sequencing was peripheral blood, taken in a trial of Ad26.COV2.S vaccine versus placebo. V is TRBV6-5 and J is TRBJ1-1; a weak D match, TRBD1 (5 bases). The DNA for the CDR3 is TGTGCCAGCAGGTCGGGGGCTGAAGCTTTCTTT. Its protein is CASRSGAEAFF.